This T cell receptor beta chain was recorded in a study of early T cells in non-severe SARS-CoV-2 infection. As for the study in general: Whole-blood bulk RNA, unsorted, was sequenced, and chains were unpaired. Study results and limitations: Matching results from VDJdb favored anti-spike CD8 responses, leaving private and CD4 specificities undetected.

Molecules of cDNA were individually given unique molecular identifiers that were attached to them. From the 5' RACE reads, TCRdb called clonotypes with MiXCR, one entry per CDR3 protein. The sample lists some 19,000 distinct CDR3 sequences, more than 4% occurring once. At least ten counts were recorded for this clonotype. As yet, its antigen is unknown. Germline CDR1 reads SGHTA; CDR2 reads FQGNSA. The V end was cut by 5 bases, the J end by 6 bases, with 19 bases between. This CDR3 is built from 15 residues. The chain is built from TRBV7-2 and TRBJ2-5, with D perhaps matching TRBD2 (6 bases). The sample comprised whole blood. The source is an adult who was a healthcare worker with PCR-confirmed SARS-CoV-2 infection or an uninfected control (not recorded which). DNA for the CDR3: TGTGCCAGCAGCCCAACCGGGACTCCCTGGCAGACCCAGTACTTC. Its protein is CASSPTGTPWQTQYF.